Following are 3 T cell receptor beta chains from one sample sequenced in a study of early stage breast cancer tumors. Repertoires were generated with immunoSEQ multiplex PCR, while TCRdb's copy carries only in-frame clones and drops some. The sample yields 60,000 to 75,000 clones, approximately 80% seen once. The sequenced material came from blood. These receptors were taken from a person aged 35 to 50 with breast cancer.

The V and J genes are TRBV18 and TRBJ2-5; D remains unclear. Trimming took 3 bases from V and 2 from J, leaving 7 bases between them. Per germline, CDR1 KGHSH and CDR2 LQKENI. The CDR3 runs 13 residues. CDR3 loop: CASSPSRQETQYF. In DNA, the CDR3 is TGTGCCAGCTCACCGTCCAGACAAGAGACCCAGTACTTC.

The chain joins TRBV5-4 to TRBJ2-1, with D tentatively TRBD2 (5 bases). Germline lookup yields CDR1 SGHNT and CDR2 YYREEE (reference sequence). Trimming pared 0 bases from V and 6 bases from J, leaving 13 bases between. This CDR3 contains 15 residues. This CDR3 is CASSLAGRGFNEQFF. CDR3 DNA: TGTGCCAGCAGCTTGGCCGGAAGAGGGTTCAATGAGCAGTTCTTC.

This clone has only one observation. At the DNA level, this CDR3 is encoded by other sequences in the same sample as well. The chain is built from TRBV14 and TRBJ2-2, with D possibly TRBD1 on 5 matching bases. V was trimmed by 2 bases and J by 4 bases, leaving 11 bases between them. This CDR3 spans 15 amino acids. CDR1 SGHDN and CDR2 FVKESK come from the germline V gene. The CDR3 loop is CASSQQAGPTGELFF. Here the CDR3 DNA reads TGTGCCAGCAGCCAACAGGCAGGGCCCACCGGGGAGCTGTTTTTT.